The 28 T cell receptor beta chains below all came from one sample that was sequenced in a study of T cells in Graves' hyperthyroidism and ophthalmopathy. Regions amplified from RNA transcripts were the TCR beta CDR3 regions. HTBI primers were used for first-round RT-PCR of the TCR CDR3. From the multiplex PCR reads, TCRdb called clonotypes with MiXCR, one entry per CDR3 protein. The table shows more than 450,000 distinct CDR3 sequences, with just under 20% occurring only once. Sequenced sample: blood. The receptor source for this set is a middle-aged man with Graves' ophthalmopathy.

This clonotype has just a few counts. The rearrangement uses TRBV5-5 and TRBJ2-3, with D possibly TRBD2 on 6 matching bases. Germline V lookup: CDR1 SGHKS, CDR2 YYEKEE (reference sequence). Deletions cut 3 bases from V and 13 bases from J, with 15 bases between. CDR3 size: 12 residues. For the CDR3, the DNA is TGTGCCAGCAGCTCACCGGGAGCCCTTAAGTATTTT. It yields the protein CASSSPGALKYF.

This clonotype has at least ten counts. The chain employs TRBV6-1 and TRBJ2-7, with no clear D. V shed 7 bases and J shed 2 bases, with 12 bases lying between them. From germline, CDR1 is MNHNS and CDR2 SASEGT. The CDR3 has 13 residues. This CDR3 reads CASIERLTYEQYF. CDR3 in DNA: TGTGCCAGCATAGAACGGTTGACCTACGAGCAGTACTTC.

V usage is TRBV9 and J usage is TRBJ2-7; no clear D gene. Trimming removed 7 bases at V and 3 bases at J, with 20 bases between. This CDR3 is 15 amino acids long. Germline CDR1 is SGDLS and CDR2 is YYNGEE. This CDR3 reads CASSRPGQGLYEQYF. For the CDR3, the DNA is TGTGCCAGCTCACGGCCCGGTCAAGGGCTCTACGAGCAGTACTTC. The whole variable domain, remainder taken from reference TRBV9 and TRBJ2-7, is DSGVTQTPKHLITATGQRVTLRCSPRSGDLSVYWYQQSLDQGLQFLIQYYNGEERAKGNILERFSAQQFPDLHSELNLSSLELGDSALYFCASSRPGQGLYEQYFGPGTRLTVT.

This clonotype was seen many times. The gene calls are TRBV7-3 and TRBJ2-2; 8 nucleotides align to TRBD1. Germline V gene lookup returns CDR1 SGHTA and CDR2 FQGTGA. The CDR3 is 18 amino acids. The J segment lost 0 bases and the V segment lost 5 bases, leaving 11 bases of the junction unmatched. CDR3 sequence reads: CASSLLGQGASNTGELFF. DNA for the CDR3: TGTGCCAGCAGCCTTCTAGGGCAGGGGGCTTCGAACACCGGGGAGCTGTTTTTT. Full variable domain (outside the CDR3, taken from reference TRBV7-3 and TRBJ2-2): GAGVSQTPSNKVTEKGKYVELRCDPISGHTALYWYRQSLGQGPEFLIYFQGTGAADDSGLPNDRFFAVRPEGSVSTLKIQRTERGDSAVYLCASSLLGQGASNTGELFFGEGSRLTVL.

In regard to this clonotype: Since a much larger clone is just one base distant, this may be a read error. The V call is TRBV29-1, the J call TRBJ2-7, with 7 bases fitting TRBD1. V lost 6 bases and J lost 1; bases outside the gene matches: 18. CDR1 SQVTM and CDR2 ANQGSEA come from the germline V gene. The CDR3 is 17 residues long. Here the CDR3 DNA reads TGCAGCGTGTGGGACAGTGTCCTAAGCGGAGTGTCCTACGAGCAGTACTTC. Residues: CSVWDSVLSGVSYEQYF.

This clonotype was recorded many times. The chain is built from TRBV12-3 or TRBV12-4 and TRBJ1-6, with D possibly matching TRBD1 (5 bases). Trimming pared 1 base from V and 5 bases from J, leaving 12 bases between. This CDR3 spans 16 amino acids. DNA of the CDR3: TGTGCCAGCAGTTTAGGTGGGACGGCAAATAATTCACCCCTCCACTTT. Translated: CASSLGGTANNSPLHF.

This clonotype was seen more than once but under ten times. The CDR3, as DNA: TGCAGTGCTAGCAGATTTAACTATGGCTACACCTTC. It codes for CSASRFNYGYTF. The rearrangement uses TRBV20-1 and TRBJ1-2; no firm D call. This CDR3 is built from 12 residues. Per germline, CDR1 DFQATT and CDR2 SNEGSKA (reference sequence). The germline V and J ends were trimmed by 3 bases and 1 base, with 6 bases remaining between them.

The CDR3 loop is CASSLVGLAGGGKNIQYF. The CDR3 nucleotides read TGTGCCAGCAGCTTAGTGGGACTAGCGGGGGGTGGTAAAAACATTCAGTACTTC. The genes are TRBV11-2 and TRBJ2-4, with 15 positions matching TRBD2. The CDR3 consists of 18 residues. Germline trimming cut 1 base from V and 4 bases from J; bases unmatched to any gene: 5. Germline CDR1 and CDR2: SGHAT and FQNNGV.

V is TRBV28 and J is TRBJ2-1, with 8 bases matching TRBD1. V trimming: 2 bases; J trimming: 6 bases; junction bases outside the gene matches: 9. The CDR3 consists of 16 residues. CDR1 and CDR2 from the germline V gene are MDHEN and SYDVKM. CDR3 residues: CASSLPRQGRINEQFF. CDR3 nucleotides: TGTGCCAGCAGTTTACCCCGACAGGGGAGAATCAATGAGCAGTTCTTC.

This clonotype was detected once. The genes are TRBV6-1 and TRBJ2-3, with D perhaps TRBD1 (6 bases). V shed 2 bases and J shed 5 bases, with 17 bases lying between them. The CDR3 is made up of 16 amino acids. The germline V gene has CDR1 MNHNS and CDR2 SASEGT. The CDR3: CASSEWAGQGRDTQYF. CDR3 in DNA: TGTGCCAGCAGTGAATGGGCAGGCCAGGGGAGAGATACGCAGTATTTT.

This clonotype was observed many times. This chain joins TRBV20-1 and TRBJ2-7; possibly TRBD2 for D (5 bases). CDR1 is DFQATT, CDR2 SNEGSKA, per germline (reference sequence). The CDR3 runs to 13 residues. V was shortened by 1 base and J by 4 bases, with 11 bases between the two germline ends. The DNA for the CDR3 is TGCAGTGCTAGAGGAGTAGAGCGGTACGAGCAGTACTTC. This translates into CSARGVERYEQYF.

Worth noting for this clonotype: One end of the junction is discordant with germline, which a read error may explain. The chain recombines TRBV6-1 with TRBJ1-5, with D possibly being TRBD1 (5 bases). This CDR3 contains 16 residues. The germline CDR1 and CDR2 sequences are MNHNS and SASEGT. The CDR3 bases are TGTGCCAGCAGTGATTCCGGGGCCAGATTTTATCAGCCCCAGCGTTTT. Translating gives CASSDSGARFYQPQRF.

In its sample, this clonotype was seen many times. The chain uses TRBV30 and TRBJ1-2; D might be TRBD1 (6 bases). The V end was cut by 0 bases, the J end by 7 bases, with 15 bases between. The CDR3 sequence is 14 residues long. The germline V gene encodes CDR1 GTSNPN and CDR2 SVGIG (reference sequence). The CDR3 DNA sequence: TGTGCCTGGAGTGTACTGGCAGGGGTCTCTGGCTACACCTTC. As protein: CAWSVLAGVSGYTF.

This clonotype showed up many times. The genes are TRBV30 and TRBJ2-5; D gene ambiguous. Trimming stripped 0 bases from V and 5 bases from J, with 10 bases between. This CDR3 contains 13 residues. CDR1 GTSNPN and CDR2 SVGIG come from the germline V gene (reference sequence). The CDR3 DNA is TGTGCCTGGAGTGTGCTGGTGGGGGAGACCCAGTACTTC. Residues: CAWSVLVGETQYF.

This clonotype was picked up many times. V is TRBV7-9 and J is TRBJ2-7; weak D call: TRBD1 (5 bases). Germline V gene data show CDR1 as SEHNR and CDR2 as FQNEAQ (reference sequence). The CDR3 runs to 15 residues. V gave up 4 bases and J gave up 6 bases, with 19 bases separating them. CDR3 coding DNA: TGTGCCAGCAGCTCTCTCCGAAGGGGTTTTGGCGAGCAGTACTTC. The encoded protein is CASSSLRRGFGEQYF.

The chain combines TRBV6-2 or TRBV6-3 with TRBJ2-1; 12 positions match TRBD2. The CDR3 contains 17 residues. V lost 4 bases to trimming and J lost 0 bases; unmatched junction nucleotides: 4. In germline, CDR1 is MNHEY, CDR2 SVGEGT. DNA for the CDR3: TGTGCCAGCAGTTTCCCGACTAGCGGGAGCTCCTACAATGAGCAGTTCTTC. It specifies CASSFPTSGSSYNEQFF.

This clonotype appeared many times. The V call is TRBV28, the J call TRBJ2-7; the D gene is possibly TRBD2 (6 bases). The CDR3 consists of 14 residues. V dropped 6 bases and J dropped 4 bases, with 16 bases sitting between them. Germline loops: CDR1 MDHEN, CDR2 SYDVKM. CDR3 DNA sequence: TGTGCCAGCAGCCGCGAGGAGGGAGCTTACGAGCAGTACTTC. It codes for CASSREEGAYEQYF.

This clonotype has at least ten counts. V usage is TRBV7-8 and J usage is TRBJ2-1; D remains unclear. The CDR3 sequence is 13 residues long. The ends were cut back, 1 base at V and 7 bases at J, with 8 bases in the middle. Germline lookup yields CDR1 SGHVS and CDR2 FQNEAQ. The CDR3 is CASSLVWLNEQFF. DNA of the CDR3: TGTGCCAGCAGCTTAGTATGGCTAAATGAGCAGTTCTTC. The whole variable domain, filled in from reference TRBV7-8 and TRBJ2-1, reads GAGVSQSPRYKVAKRGQDVALRCDPISGHVSLFWYQQALGQGPEFLTYFQNEAQLDKSGLPSDRFFAERPEGSVSTLKIQRTQQEDSAVYLCASSLVWLNEQFFGPGTRLTVL.

This clonotype appeared a few times. The chain carries TRBV6-2 or TRBV6-3 and TRBJ2-3; possible D gene TRBD2, 5 bases. Deletions cut 2 bases from V and 3 bases from J, with 15 bases between. Germline loops: CDR1 MNHEY, CDR2 SVGEGT. CDR3 length: 16 amino acids. Written as DNA, the CDR3 is TGTGCCAGCAGTTACGGGTGGAGAGGGAAAACAGATACGCAGTATTTT. Protein: CASSYGWRGKTDTQYF.

This sequence joins TRBV30 and TRBJ2-7; possibly TRBD1 for D (6 bases). The V and J ends lost 1 base and 4 bases respectively, with 17 bases between them. This CDR3 is 15 amino acids long. Germline CDR1 GTSNPN, CDR2 SVGIG (reference sequence). The CDR3 DNA reads TGTGCCTGGAGTGAAGGGGGTCTAGGAATTTACGAGCAGTACTTC. It codes for CAWSEGGLGIYEQYF.

V is TRBV30 and J is TRBJ2-1; 9 nucleotides agree with TRBD2. Trimming took 5 bases from V and 6 from J; bases not matched to a gene: 11. The CDR3 is 15 residues long. The germline V gene encodes CDR1 GTSNPN and CDR2 SVGIG (reference sequence). The CDR3 DNA is TGTGCCTGGGGTCCCGGGACTAGCCCCCTCAATGAGCAGTTCTTC. The encoded protein is CAWGPGTSPLNEQFF.

This CDR3 is CASTTGTSYNEQFF. CDR3 DNA: TGTGCCAGCACAACCGGGACATCCTACAATGAGCAGTTCTTC. The V and J genes are TRBV27 and TRBJ2-1; the D gene is possibly TRBD1 (6 bases). Trimming shortened V by 7 bases and J by 1 base, and 11 bases separated the two germline ends. The CDR3 is 14 amino acids. CDR1 and CDR2 (germline): MNHEY, SMNVEV (reference sequence).

At least ten counts were recorded for this clonotype. The V gene is TRBV11-3, the J gene TRBJ2-3; D is possibly TRBD2 (5 bases). This CDR3 region has 15 residues. Germline assignment: CDR1 SGHNT and CDR2 YENEEA. V was clipped by 1 base and J by 2 bases, with 10 bases between them. CDR3: CASSLGTLTTDTQYF. In nucleotides, the CDR3 is TGTGCCAGCAGCTTAGGGACTTTGACCACAGATACGCAGTATTTT.

This clonotype was observed many times. This chain links TRBV6-5 with TRBJ2-2; D perhaps matches TRBD1 (5 bases). The CDR3 is 15 residues long. The germline V gene has CDR1 MNHEY and CDR2 SVGAGI. V shed 2 bases and J shed 4 bases, with 11 bases lying between them. The CDR3 DNA reads as TGTGCCAGCAGTTACGCCAGGGCTACCACCGGGGAGCTGTTTTTT. Protein: CASSYARATTGELFF.

The V call is TRBV20-1, the J call TRBJ2-5; 12 nucleotides match TRBD2. CDR1 is DFQATT and CDR2 is SNEGSKA in the germline V gene (reference sequence). Trimming at V came to 1 base and at J to 5 bases, leaving 5 bases not matched to a gene. The CDR3 consists of 15 residues. The CDR3 region is CSARASGRAGETQYF. CDR3 DNA sequence: TGCAGTGCTAGAGCTAGCGGGAGGGCCGGCGAGACCCAGTACTTC.

The V gene is TRBV10-3, the J gene TRBJ2-3; 9 bases line up with TRBD2. The V gene's germline CDR1 is ENHRY and CDR2 SYGVKD. The CDR3 has 16 residues. V lost 2 bases, J lost 2 bases, and 5 bases stayed unmatched. As DNA, the CDR3 is TGTGCCATCAGTGAGACGACTAGCGGCGCCACAGATACGCAGTATTTT. Protein product: CAISETTSGATDTQYF.

This clonotype has ten or more counts. The rearrangement uses TRBV3-1 and TRBJ1-1, with TRBD1 identical over 7 bases. The CDR3 runs to 13 residues. CDR1 and CDR2 (germline): LGHDT, YNNKEL (reference sequence). V was clipped by 4 bases and J by 4 bases; unmatched bases: 3. CDR3 DNA: TGTGCCAGCAGCCGACAGGGAGGCACTGAAGCTTTCTTT. Protein: CASSRQGGTEAFF.

This clonotype was seen a few times. This sequence joins TRBV13 and TRBJ2-1; TRBD2 is a possible D gene (6 bases). There are 16 residues in the CDR3. The germline V and J ends were trimmed by 4 bases and 2 bases, with 15 bases remaining between them. Germline lookup yields CDR1 PRHDT and CDR2 FYEKMQ (reference sequence). The DNA of the CDR3 is TGTGCCAGCAGCTCCCCTCTAGCGCGGACCTACAATGAGCAGTTCTTC. Amino acids: CASSSPLARTYNEQFF.